This TCR beta chain is drawn from a study of metastatic and nonmetastatic thyroid tumors. As regards this clone: At one boundary the junction diverges from the germline segment, which might be a read error.

No patient had received any treatment before thyroid surgery. Germline V lookup: CDR1 DFQATT, CDR2 SNEGSKA (reference sequence). The CDR3 spans 11 residues. TCRdb redid the clone calls on the PCR reads using MiXCR. The data contain about 39,000 clones, roughly 15% of them singletons. The sequence derives from a female donor with papillary thyroid cancer or a benign thyroid nodule (not recorded which). Some clones in this sample may be carry-over from other donors' samples. The sequenced sample was blood. J is TRBJ2-7 and V is TRBV20-1; D is uncertain. CDR3: CSAASSYEQYF. The CDR3 region has the DNA TGCAGTGCTGCTAGTTCCTACGAGCAATACTTC.